Listed here are 13 T cell receptor beta chains from one sample, sequenced in a study of long-term antiretroviral therapy in people with HIV. The assay, immunoSEQ v3.0, was run at survey level. The table came from immunoSEQ multiplex PCR; TCRdb's copy has only in-frame clones and leaves some out. The sample lists approximately 18,000 clones, around 81% occurring once. The sequencing used unsorted PBMCs, collected 0.1 years before starting antiretroviral therapy. These receptors were obtained from a man in his late teens or twenties with HIV.

The rearrangement joins TRBV7-6 to TRBJ2-4, with 7 bases fitting TRBD1. CDR3 length: 13 amino acids. With V trimmed by 5 bases and J by 7 bases, 5 bases remained unmatched. CDR1 SGHVS and CDR2 FNYEAQ come from the germline V gene. Written as DNA, the CDR3 is TGTGCCAGCAGCCAGACAGGGTTGAACATTCAGTACTTC. Translation gives CASSQTGLNIQYF.

A single count supports this clone. V is TRBV7-9 and J is TRBJ2-7, with unresolved D. Germline loops: CDR1 SEHNR, CDR2 FQNEAQ (reference sequence). The CDR3 consists of 12 residues. V was cut by 3 bases and J by 2 bases, with 5 bases left in between. CDR3 amino acids: CASSFSPYEQYF. DNA of the CDR3: TGTGCCAGCAGCTTTAGCCCCTACGAGCAGTACTTC. The whole variable domain, filled in from reference TRBV7-9 and TRBJ2-7, reads DTGVSQNPRHKITKRGQNVTFRCDPISEHNRLYWYRQTLGQGPEFLTYFQNEAQLEKSRLLSDRFSAERPKGSFSTLEIQRTEQGDSAMYLCASSFSPYEQYFGPGTRLTVT.

The chain combines TRBV7-8 with TRBJ2-1; D gene ambiguous. V lost 6 bases, J lost 0 bases, and 12 bases lay in between. This CDR3 is built from 15 residues. Germline V gives CDR1 SGHVS, CDR2 FQNEAQ. This CDR3 reads CASRWIGGSYNEQFF. The CDR3 bases are TGTGCCAGCAGATGGATTGGCGGCTCCTACAATGAGCAGTTCTTC.

J is TRBJ2-1 and V is TRBV28; no clear D gene. V gave up 6 bases and J gave up 9 bases, with 15 bases separating them. Germline CDR1 reads MDHEN; CDR2 reads SYDVKM. This CDR3 spans 13 amino acids. The chain's CDR3 is CASSPHVLGEQFF. CDR3 coding DNA: TGTGCCAGCAGCCCACACGTGCTCGGTGAGCAGTTCTTC.

This chain uses TRBV15 with TRBJ2-2; no clear D. Germline values: CDR1 LNHNV, CDR2 YYDKDF (reference sequence). The CDR3 is made up of 16 amino acids. Trimming removed 1 base from V and 3 bases from J, with 12 bases in between. CDR3: CATSRGSKVDTGELFF. For the CDR3, the DNA is TGTGCCACCAGCAGAGGGTCTAAGGTAGACACCGGGGAGCTGTTTTTT.

The rearrangement links TRBV10-3 to TRBJ1-4, with a weak D call TRBD1 (6 bases). This CDR3 is 13 amino acids long. CDR1 is ENHRY, CDR2 SYGVKD, per germline. Trimming left V 3 bases short and J 6 bases short, with 8 bases between. In DNA form, the CDR3 reads TGTGCCATCAGTGACAGGGGCGATGAAAAACTGTTTTTT. This translates into CAISDRGDEKLFF.

This clone was seen only a few times. J is TRBJ2-3 and V is TRBV6-4; the D gene is possibly TRBD2 (6 bases). The V and J ends lost 2 bases and 2 bases respectively, with 11 bases between them. Germline loops: CDR1 MRHNA, CDR2 SNTAGT. CDR3 length: 15 amino acids. The CDR3 DNA reads TGTGCCAGCAGTGACGGGGCGGGGAACACAGATACGCAGTATTTT. Protein: CASSDGAGNTDTQYF.

V is TRBV6-1 and J is TRBJ2-7; TRBD1 aligns across 7 bases. Per germline, CDR1 MNHNS and CDR2 SASEGT. The V gene end was trimmed by 8 bases and the J gene end by 1 base; junction bases not matched to a gene: 11. The CDR3 runs 15 residues. CDR3 protein: CASVSRQGASYEQYF. The DNA of the CDR3 is TGTGCCAGCGTCTCTCGACAGGGAGCTTCCTACGAGCAGTACTTC.

The chain joins TRBV5-1 to TRBJ2-2; D gene ambiguous. Between the trimmed V and J ends, which lost 0 bases and 5 bases, there was a span of 8 bases. There are 14 residues in the CDR3. Germline CDR1 reads SGHRS; CDR2 reads YFSETQ. The CDR3 DNA follows: TGCGCCAGCAGCTTGGAGGCGGCTACCGGGGAGCTGTTTTTT. Translated, it gives CASSLEAATGELFF. Full variable domain (outside the CDR3, taken from reference TRBV5-1 and TRBJ2-2): KAGVTQTPRYLIKTRGQQVTLSCSPISGHRSVSWYQQTPGQGLQFLFEYFSETQRNKGNFPGRFSGRQFSNSRSEMNVSTLELGDSALYLCASSLEAATGELFFGEGSRLTVL.

This chain connects TRBV5-1 to TRBJ2-1; 14 bases are a match to TRBD2. The V gene end was trimmed by 4 bases and the J gene end by 4 bases; junction bases not matched to a gene: 10. Germline V CDR1 and CDR2: SGHRS, YFSETQ. The CDR3 runs to 18 residues. CDR3 protein: CASSGPRTSGGSYNEQFF. The CDR3 DNA is TGCGCCAGCAGCGGGCCCCGGACTAGCGGGGGGTCTTACAATGAGCAGTTCTTC. Full variable domain (rest looked up from reference TRBV5-1 and TRBJ2-1): KAGVTQTPRYLIKTRGQQVTLSCSPISGHRSVSWYQQTPGQGLQFLFEYFSETQRNKGNFPGRFSGRQFSNSRSEMNVSTLELGDSALYLCASSGPRTSGGSYNEQFFGPGTRLTVL.

Comment on this clone: A read error may produce the germline difference seen at one junction end. The rearrangement uses TRBV18 and TRBJ2-1; D is uncertain. The CDR3 extends over 14 amino acids. The germline V gene has CDR1 KGHSH and CDR2 LQKENI. The CDR3 here is CASSPLRNDNEQFF. For the CDR3, the DNA is TGTGCCAGCTCCCCACTTCGGAACGACAATGAGCAGTTCTTC.

J is TRBJ2-3 and V is TRBV12-5; 10 nucleotides agree with TRBD1. J gave up 3 bases and V 9 bases, and 3 bases lay outside the gene matches. The CDR3 is 13 amino acids. Germline loops: CDR1 LGHNT, CDR2 FRNRAP. The DNA of the CDR3 is TGTGCTAGCGGGACAGGGGTAACAGATACGCAGTATTTT. This translates into CASGTGVTDTQYF.

In its sample, this clone was seen a few times. The genes are TRBV9 and TRBJ1-6; D perhaps matches TRBD1 (5 bases). The CDR3 extends over 16 amino acids. The V end was cut by 1 base, the J end by 5 bases, with 13 bases between. Germline loops: CDR1 SGDLS, CDR2 YYNGEE. CDR3 in DNA: TGTGCCAGCAGCGTAAGGGGTGACGGCAATAATTCACCCCTCCACTTT. This encodes CASSVRGDGNNSPLHF.